Shown below are 6 T cell receptor beta chains from a single sample sequenced in a study of long-term antiretroviral therapy in people with HIV. The libraries were made with immunoSEQ v3.0 at survey level. Assay used: immunoSEQ multiplex PCR; TCRdb lists only in-frame clones, some missing. The table has approximately 28,000 clones, 95% seen once. Sequencing was performed on unsorted PBMCs, taken 5.3 years after starting antiretroviral therapy. These TCRs come from a man younger than 40 with HIV.

This clone has just one count. The CDR3 region is CASSQRQRETQYF. The DNA of the CDR3 is TGCGCCAGCAGCCAGCGACAGAGAGAGACCCAGTACTTC. V is TRBV5-1 and J is TRBJ2-5; a weak D match, TRBD1 (5 bases). The CDR3 runs to 13 residues. The V gene lost 4 bases and the J gene lost 4 bases, with 11 bases spanning the gap. CDR1 is SGHRS and CDR2 is YFSETQ in the germline V gene.

The rearrangement joins TRBV28 to TRBJ1-6, with 7 bases matching TRBD1. CDR3 length equals 16 residues. With V trimmed by 6 bases and J by 2 bases, 7 bases remained unmatched. Germline assignment: CDR1 MDHEN and CDR2 SYDVKM. Here the CDR3 DNA reads TGTGCCAGCAGACGCGACAGGGCCACCTATAATTCACCCCTCCACTTT. It specifies CASRRDRATYNSPLHF.

The count of this clone is one. With a far larger clone one base away, a read error is the likely cause. V gene TRBV30 combines with J gene TRBJ1-1, with 9 bases that match TRBD1. Germline CDR1 GTSNPN, CDR2 SVGIG (reference sequence). With 8 bases clipped from V and 4 bases from J, the junction kept 5 bases outside the gene matches. The CDR3 is made up of 12 amino acids. CDR3 sequence: CAVGQGFTEAFF. The CDR3 bases are TGTGCCGTTGGACAGGGGTTCACTGAAGCTTTCTTT.

CDR3 loop: CASSQGPAGQGASYGYTF. CDR3 DNA sequence: TGCGCCAGCAGCCAAGGCCCGGCGGGACAGGGGGCAAGCTATGGCTACACCTTC. V gene TRBV4-1 combines with J gene TRBJ1-2; 12 positions agree with TRBD1. Germline V CDR1 and CDR2: MGHRA, YSYEKL. This CDR3 is built from 18 residues. V was clipped by 1 base and J by 4 bases; unmatched bases: 10.

V usage is TRBV19 and J usage is TRBJ1-1, with TRBD1 matching over 7 bases. The CDR3 is 14 residues long. V lost 1 base and J lost 6; bases outside the gene matches: 5. CDR1 and CDR2 (germline): LNHDA, SQIVND (reference sequence). The CDR3 DNA is TGTGCCAGTAGTATAGGTAGGGGGCAACCTGAAGCTTTCTTT. Translation gives CASSIGRGQPEAFF.

The chain combines TRBV30 with TRBJ2-5, with D perhaps given as TRBD1 or TRBD2 (5 bases each). The germline V gene has CDR1 GTSNPN and CDR2 SVGIG (reference sequence). V shed 4 bases and J shed 7 bases, with 22 bases lying between them. CDR3 length: 15 residues. CDR3 sequence: CAWTGLRDRRGTQYF. CDR3 nucleotides: TGTGCCTGGACAGGCTTGAGGGACCGCCGCGGGACCCAGTACTTC.